Below, one T cell receptor beta chain is given with its context. The sample comes from a study of blood T cell repertoires in COVID-19. Repertoires were generated with immunoSEQ multiplex PCR, while TCRdb's copy carries only in-frame clones and drops some. The table records around 180,000 clones, about three quarters of them present only once. The V gene lost 3 bases and the J gene lost 7 bases, with 12 bases spanning the gap. Per the germline V gene, CDR1 is SGHRS and CDR2 is YFSETQ. This CDR3 region has 13 residues. The specimen was peripheral blood. The chain employs TRBV5-1 and TRBJ2-3; perhaps TRBD2 as D (6 bases). This sequence was found in a woman older than 75 with COVID-19, enrolled during active disease. CDR3 amino acids: CASSWDSGNTQYF. CDR3 nucleotide sequence: TGCGCCAGCAGCTGGGACTCCGGAAATACGCAGTATTTT.